The TCR beta chain described here comes from a study of T cells in Graves' hyperthyroidism and ophthalmopathy. Study background: Upon initial diagnosis and before any treatment, peripheral blood was collected.

Amplification targeted TCR beta CDR3 regions from RNA transcripts. The HTBI primer set was used in a first-round RT-PCR of the TCR CDR3. A single record per CDR3 protein comes from TCRdb applying MiXCR to the multiplex PCR reads. The table has about 520,000 distinct CDR3 sequences, 24% seen once. This clonotype has a count of ten or more. This CDR3 is 15 amino acids long. Unmatched junction bases numbered 14, after V lost 6 bases and J lost 7 bases. In germline, CDR1 is SGHRS, CDR2 YFSETQ. This chain connects TRBV5-1 to TRBJ1-2; 8 bases line up with TRBD1. This clonotype was sampled from a woman under 40 with Graves' ophthalmopathy. Sequencing used blood. CDR3 sequence (DNA): TGCGCCAGCACCATAGATCTCAGGGGGCTTGGTGGCTACACCTTC. Encoded protein: CASTIDLRGLGGYTF.